These T cell receptor beta chains were read from a single sample in a study of Graves' ophthalmopathy and Graves' hyperthyroidism. TCRdb re-called the multiplex PCR reads through MiXCR, storing one row per CDR3 protein. The sample has 500,000 to 800,000 distinct CDR3 sequences; over 40% are singletons. The sample taken for sequencing was peripheral blood. These receptor sequences come from an adult man with Graves' ophthalmopathy. Each CDR3 is given with its conserved first and last residue. D genes are given only for firm matches. Not every row has a clone size; where given, it reads once, few, many or a size class.

clone_size	v_call	d_call	cdr3_length	j_call	cdr3_aa	cdr3_nt
few	TRBV6-5	TRBD2	18	TRBJ2-7	CASSYSGLAGDVPYEQYF	TGTGCCAGCAGTTACTCGGGACTAGCGGGAGATGTACCCTACGAGCAGTACTTC
many	TRBV4-3	.	13	TRBJ1-1	CASSQLQGTEAFF	TGCGCCAGCAGCCAACTGCAGGGAACTGAAGCTTTCTTT
.	TRBV7-6	.	12	TRBJ2-2	CASSTTAGELFF	TGTGCCAGCAGCACAACCGCCGGGGAGCTGTTTTTT
.	TRBV25-1	.	11	TRBJ1-4	CASGRGGKLFF	TGTGCCAGCGGAAGAGGGGGTAAACTGTTTTTT
many	TRBV7-3	TRBD1	14	TRBJ2-5	CASSLDRAQGPTYF	TGTGCCAGCAGCTTAGACAGGGCGCAGGGCCCGACCTACTTC
few	TRBV10-3	.	16	TRBJ1-5	CASTPRVRGVNQPQHF	TGTGCCAGCACCCCCCGTGTGAGGGGCGTCAATCAGCCCCAGCATTTT
many	TRBV19	.	15	TRBJ1-3	CASSPQKIVGNTIYF	TGTGCCAGTAGTCCGCAGAAGATCGTTGGAAACACCATATATTTT
few	TRBV4-2	.	16	TRBJ2-7	CASSQDFGQGGGEQYF	TGTGCCAGCAGCCAAGATTTCGGGCAGGGAGGGGGCGAGCAGTACTTC
many	TRBV5-5	TRBD1	15	TRBJ2-7	CASSLGGTGLNEQYF	TGTGCCAGCAGCTTGGGCGGGACAGGGCTCAACGAGCAGTACTTC
many	TRBV29-1	TRBD1	14	TRBJ2-2	CSARTGQYTGELFF	TGCAGCGCCCGGACAGGGCAGTACACCGGGGAGCTGTTTTTT